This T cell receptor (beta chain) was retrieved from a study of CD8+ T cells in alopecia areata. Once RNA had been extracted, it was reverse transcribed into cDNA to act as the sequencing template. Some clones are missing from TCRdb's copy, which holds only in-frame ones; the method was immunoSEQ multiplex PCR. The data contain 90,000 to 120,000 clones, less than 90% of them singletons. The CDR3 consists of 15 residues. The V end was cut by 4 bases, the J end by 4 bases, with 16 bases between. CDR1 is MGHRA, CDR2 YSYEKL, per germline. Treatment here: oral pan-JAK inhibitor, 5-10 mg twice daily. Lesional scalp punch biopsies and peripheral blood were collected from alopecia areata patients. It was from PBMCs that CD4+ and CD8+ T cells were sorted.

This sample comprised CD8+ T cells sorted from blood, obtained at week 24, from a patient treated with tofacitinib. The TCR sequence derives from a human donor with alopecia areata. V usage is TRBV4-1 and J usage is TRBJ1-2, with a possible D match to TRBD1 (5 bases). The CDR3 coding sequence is TGCGCCAGCAGCCGGCTGACCCAGGGAGGCTATGGCTACACCTTC. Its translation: CASSRLTQGGYGYTF.